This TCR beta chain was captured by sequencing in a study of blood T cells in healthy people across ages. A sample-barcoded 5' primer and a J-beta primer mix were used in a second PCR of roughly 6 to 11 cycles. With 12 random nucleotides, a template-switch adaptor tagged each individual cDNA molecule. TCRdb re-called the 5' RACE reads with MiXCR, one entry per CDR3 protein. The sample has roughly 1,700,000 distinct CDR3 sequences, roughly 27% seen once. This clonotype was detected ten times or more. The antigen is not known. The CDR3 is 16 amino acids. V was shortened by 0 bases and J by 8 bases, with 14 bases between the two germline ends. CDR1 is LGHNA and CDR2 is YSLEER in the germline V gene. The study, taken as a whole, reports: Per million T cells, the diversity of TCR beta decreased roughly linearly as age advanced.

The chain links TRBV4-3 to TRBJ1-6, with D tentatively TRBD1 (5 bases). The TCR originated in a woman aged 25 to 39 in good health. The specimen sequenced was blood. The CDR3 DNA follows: TGCGCCAGCAGCCAAGATTTCATGGGGGGAGATTCACCCCTCCACTTT. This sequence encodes CASSQDFMGGDSPLHF.